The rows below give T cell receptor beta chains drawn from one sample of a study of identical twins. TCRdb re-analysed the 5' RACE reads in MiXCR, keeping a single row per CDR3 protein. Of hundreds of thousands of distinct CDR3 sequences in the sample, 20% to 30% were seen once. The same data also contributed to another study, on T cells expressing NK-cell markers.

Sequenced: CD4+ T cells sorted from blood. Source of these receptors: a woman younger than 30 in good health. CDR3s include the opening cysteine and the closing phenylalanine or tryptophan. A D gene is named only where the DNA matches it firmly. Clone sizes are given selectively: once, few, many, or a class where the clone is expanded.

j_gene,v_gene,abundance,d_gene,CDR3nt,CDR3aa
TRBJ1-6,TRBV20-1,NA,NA,TGCAGTGCTAGAGATTCAGGGAATAATTCACCCCTCCACTTT,CSARDSGNNSPLHF
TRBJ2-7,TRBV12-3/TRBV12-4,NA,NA,TGTGCCAGCAGTGATCGGACTGGCGTGCAGTACTTC,CASSDRTGVQYF
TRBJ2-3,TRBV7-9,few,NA,TGTGCCAGCAGCTTAGCGGGGATAACAGATACGCAGTATTTT,CASSLAGITDTQYF
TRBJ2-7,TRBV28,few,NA,TGTGCCAGCAGCCAACGTAGTTACGAGCAGTACTTC,CASSQRSYEQYF
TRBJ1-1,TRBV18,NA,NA,TGTGCCAGCTCACCGTCACAGGTGAACACTGAAGCTTTCTTT,CASSPSQVNTEAFF
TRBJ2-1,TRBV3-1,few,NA,TGTGCCAGCAGCCAAGATTTCGTACCCAATGAGCAGTTCTTC,CASSQDFVPNEQFF
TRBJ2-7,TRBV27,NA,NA,TGTGCCAGCAGAATTGTAGGGCGCTCCTACGAGCAGTACTTC,CASRIVGRSYEQYF
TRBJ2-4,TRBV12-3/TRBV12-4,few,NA,TGTGCCAGCAGCCTCGGACAGTTTGTAGCCAAAAACATTCAGTACTTC,CASSLGQFVAKNIQYF
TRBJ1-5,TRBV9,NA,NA,TGTGCCAGCAGCCCGTCCGGGCAGGGCAATCAGCCCCAGCATTTT,CASSPSGQGNQPQHF
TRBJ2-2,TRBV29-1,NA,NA,TGCAGCGTTTCGACAGCGAACACCGGGGAGCTGTTTTTT,CSVSTANTGELFF
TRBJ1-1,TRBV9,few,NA,TGTGCCAGCAGCCCAATAGGCGAGGGGGTTCGAGCTTTCTTT,CASSPIGEGVRAFF
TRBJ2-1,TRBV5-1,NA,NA,TGCGCCAGCACCGCAGGGGGAGCGGGGAACAATGAGCAGTTCTTC,CASTAGGAGNNEQFF
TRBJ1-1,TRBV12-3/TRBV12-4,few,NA,TGTGCCACCCGGGAAGGCCCCGTGGGCACTGAAGCTTTCTTT,CATREGPVGTEAFF
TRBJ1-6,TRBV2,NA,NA,TGTGCCAGCACTTCCCCGGATTCACCCCTCCACTTT,CASTSPDSPLHF
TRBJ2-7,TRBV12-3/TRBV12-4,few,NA,TGTGCCAGCAGCCGTACTTTAGAGTACGGGTACGAGCAGTACTTC,CASSRTLEYGYEQYF
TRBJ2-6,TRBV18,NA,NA,TGTGCCAGCTCACCACCCCGCTCTGGGGCCAACGTCCTGACTTTC,CASSPPRSGANVLTF
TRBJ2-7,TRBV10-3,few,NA,TGTGCCATCAGTGAGTCCCGTACTGGATCCTACGAGCAGTACTTC,CAISESRTGSYEQYF
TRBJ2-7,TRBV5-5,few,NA,TGTGCCAGCAGCTTCCAGGGGTCCTACGAGCAGTACTTC,CASSFQGSYEQYF
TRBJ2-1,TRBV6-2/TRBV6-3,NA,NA,TGTGCCAGCAGTTATTCCGGATTCAATGAGCAGTTCTTC,CASSYSGFNEQFF
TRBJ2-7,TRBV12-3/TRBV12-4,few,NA,TGTGCCAGCAGTCCGGGGCGTTTAGCCTCCTACGAGCAGTACTTC,CASSPGRLASYEQYF
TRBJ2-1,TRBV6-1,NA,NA,TGTGCCAGCAGCACCCCTGGGAGCACTGAGCAGTTCTTC,CASSTPGSTEQFF
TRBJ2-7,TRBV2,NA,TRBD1,TGTGCCAGCAGTACCGGGACAGGGGGCATCGAGCAGTACTTC,CASSTGTGGIEQYF
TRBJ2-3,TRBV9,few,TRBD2,TGTGCCAGCAGCCTCATGAGCGGGAGGGGAGATACGCAGTATTTT,CASSLMSGRGDTQYF
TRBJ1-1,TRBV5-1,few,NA,TGCGCCAGCAGCTTGGGGCCAAACAGTGTAGCAGCTGAAGCTTTCTTT,CASSLGPNSVAAEAFF
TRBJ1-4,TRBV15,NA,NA,TGTGCCACCAGTCGCGGGGGCAATGAAAAACTGTTTTTT,CATSRGGNEKLFF
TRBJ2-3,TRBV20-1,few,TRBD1,TGCAGTGCTGGGACAGGGGATGTGAGAGATACGCAGTATTTT,CSAGTGDVRDTQYF
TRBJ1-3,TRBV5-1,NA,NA,TGCGCCAGCAGCTTAGGCCAGGTGACGGGTAACACCATATATTTT,CASSLGQVTGNTIYF
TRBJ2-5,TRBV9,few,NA,TGTGCCAGCAGCCGGGGTGGAATCTCTTCCGTCGAGACCCAGTACTTC,CASSRGGISSVETQYF
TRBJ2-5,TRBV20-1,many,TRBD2,TGCAGTGCTAGACGTAGCGGGGGGGCCCCAGAGACCCAGTACTTC,CSARRSGGAPETQYF
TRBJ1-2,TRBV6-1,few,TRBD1,TGTGCCAGCAGCAGAGGGACAGGGGGGGGCTACACCTTC,CASSRGTGGGYTF
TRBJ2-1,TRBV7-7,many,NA,TGTGCCAGCAGCCCCGGGACCGGCAATGAGCAGTTCTTC,CASSPGTGNEQFF
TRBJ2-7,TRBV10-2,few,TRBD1,TGCGCCAGCAGCCCCGGGACAGCTACTTACGAGCAGTACTTC,CASSPGTATYEQYF
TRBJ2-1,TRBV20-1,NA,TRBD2,TGCAGTGCTATTACTAGCGGGAGGTTAAATGAGCAGTTCTTC,CSAITSGRLNEQFF
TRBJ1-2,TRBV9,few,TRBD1,TGTGCCAGCAGCGCGACAGGGGACTATGGCTACACCTTC,CASSATGDYGYTF
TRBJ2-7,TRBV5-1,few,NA,TGCGCCAGCAGCTTGGCCCCCCTCAGCGCACCGAGGGTCGAGCAGTACTTC,CASSLAPLSAPRVEQYF
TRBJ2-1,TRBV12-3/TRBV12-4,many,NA,TGTGCCAGCAGTGGGGGGACAGCCATGACGAATGAGCAGTTCTTC,CASSGGTAMTNEQFF
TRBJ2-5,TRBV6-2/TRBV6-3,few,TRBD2,TGTGCCAGCACCCTACGAGCGGGAAGGAGTCAAGAGACCCAGTACTTC,CASTLRAGRSQETQYF
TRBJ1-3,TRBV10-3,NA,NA,TGTGCCATCAGTGTTCGAAACACCATATATTTT,CAISVRNTIYF
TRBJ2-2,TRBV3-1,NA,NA,TGTGCCAGCACCTTTGGCTTGGACACCGGGGAGCTGTTTTTT,CASTFGLDTGELFF
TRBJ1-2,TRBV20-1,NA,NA,TGCAGTGCTAGAGATCGGGGGGCCGGAAAAGGCTACACCTTC,CSARDRGAGKGYTF
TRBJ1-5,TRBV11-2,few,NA,TGTGCCAGCAGCTTAGTTGGTGGGTTTCAGCCCCAGCATTTT,CASSLVGGFQPQHF
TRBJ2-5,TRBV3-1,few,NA,TGTGCCAGCAGTCTCCTAGGAGGGAGAGGTGGAGAGACCCAGTACTTC,CASSLLGGRGGETQYF
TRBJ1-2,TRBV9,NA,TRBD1,TGTGCCAGCAGCGTTTGGGACAGGGAGAGTGGCTACACCTTC,CASSVWDRESGYTF
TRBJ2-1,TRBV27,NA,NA,TGTGCCAGCAGCGGGGGCGCGGGAGTGGTGAATGAGCAGTTCTTC,CASSGGAGVVNEQFF
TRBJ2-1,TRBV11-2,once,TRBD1,TGTGCCAGCAGCCCAGGGACAGGCTTCAATGAGCAGTTCTTC,CASSPGTGFNEQFF
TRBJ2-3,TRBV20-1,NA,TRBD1,TGCAGTGCTGGCGGGACAGGGAAAGGCACAGATACGCAGTATTTT,CSAGGTGKGTDTQYF
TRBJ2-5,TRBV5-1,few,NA,TGCGCCAGCAAACCCGACGGAGAAGAGACCCAGTACTTC,CASKPDGEETQYF
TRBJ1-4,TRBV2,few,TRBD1,TGTGCCAGCACCGGACAGGGAGCGGCTGAAAAACTGTTTTTT,CASTGQGAAEKLFF
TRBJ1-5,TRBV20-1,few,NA,TGCAGTGCTAGTGACGGAAACTCGGTTAATCAGCCCCAGCATTTT,CSASDGNSVNQPQHF
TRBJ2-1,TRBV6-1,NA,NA,TGTGCCAGCAGTGAAGCGCGGGGACGGACATACAATGAGCAGTTCTTC,CASSEARGRTYNEQFF